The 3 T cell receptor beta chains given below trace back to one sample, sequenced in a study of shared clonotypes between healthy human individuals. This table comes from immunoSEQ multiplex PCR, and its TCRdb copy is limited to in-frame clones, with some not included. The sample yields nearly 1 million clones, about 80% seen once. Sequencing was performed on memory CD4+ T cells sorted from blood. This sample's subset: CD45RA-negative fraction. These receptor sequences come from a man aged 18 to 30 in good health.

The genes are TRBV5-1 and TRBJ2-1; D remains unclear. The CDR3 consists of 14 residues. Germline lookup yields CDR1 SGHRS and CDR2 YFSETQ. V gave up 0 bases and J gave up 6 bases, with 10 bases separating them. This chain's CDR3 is CASSLVPLGNEQFF. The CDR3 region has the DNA TGCGCCAGCAGCTTGGTACCTCTGGGCAATGAGCAGTTCTTC.

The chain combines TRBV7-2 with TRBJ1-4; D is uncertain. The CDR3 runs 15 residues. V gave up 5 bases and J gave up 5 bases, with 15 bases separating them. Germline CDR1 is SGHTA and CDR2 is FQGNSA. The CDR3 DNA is TGTGCCAGCAGCGTTAGACCGATCTTAAATGAAAAACTGTTTTTT. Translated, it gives CASSVRPILNEKLFF. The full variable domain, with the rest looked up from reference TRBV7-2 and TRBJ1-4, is GAGVSQSPSNKVTEKGKDVELRCDPISGHTALYWYRQSLGQGLEFLIYFQGNSAPDKSGLPSDRFSAERTGGSVSTLTIQRTQQEDSAVYLCASSVRPILNEKLFFGSGTQLSVL.

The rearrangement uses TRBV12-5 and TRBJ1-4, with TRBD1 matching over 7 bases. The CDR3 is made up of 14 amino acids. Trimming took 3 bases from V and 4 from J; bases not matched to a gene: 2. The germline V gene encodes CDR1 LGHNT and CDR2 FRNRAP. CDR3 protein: CASGLGQVNEKLFF. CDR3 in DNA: TGTGCTAGTGGTTTAGGACAGGTTAATGAAAAACTGTTTTTT.